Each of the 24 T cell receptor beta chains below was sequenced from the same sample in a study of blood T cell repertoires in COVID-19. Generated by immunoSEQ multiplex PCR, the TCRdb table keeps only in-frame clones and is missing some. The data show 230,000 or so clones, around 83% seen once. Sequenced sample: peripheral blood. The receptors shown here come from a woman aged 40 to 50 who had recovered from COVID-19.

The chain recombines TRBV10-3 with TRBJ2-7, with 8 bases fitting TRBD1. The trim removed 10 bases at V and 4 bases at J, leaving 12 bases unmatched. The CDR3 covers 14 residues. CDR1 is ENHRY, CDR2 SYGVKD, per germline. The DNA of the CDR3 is TGTGCCACCCTGCAGGACAGGGTTTCTTACGAGCAGTACTTC. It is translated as CATLQDRVSYEQYF.

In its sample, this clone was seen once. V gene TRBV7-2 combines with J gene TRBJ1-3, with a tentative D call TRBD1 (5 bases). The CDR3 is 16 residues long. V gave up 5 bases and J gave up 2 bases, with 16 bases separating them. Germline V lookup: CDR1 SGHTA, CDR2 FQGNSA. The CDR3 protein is CASSPRWGTPGNTIYF. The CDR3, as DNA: TGTGCCAGCAGCCCAAGGTGGGGGACTCCTGGAAACACCATATATTTT.

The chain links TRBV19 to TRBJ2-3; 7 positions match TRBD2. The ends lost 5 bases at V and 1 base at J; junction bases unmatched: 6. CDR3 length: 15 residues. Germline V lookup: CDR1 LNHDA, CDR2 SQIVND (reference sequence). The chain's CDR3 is CASSDARGGTDTQYF. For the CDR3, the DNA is TGTGCCAGTAGTGATGCCCGGGGGGGCACAGATACGCAGTATTTT.

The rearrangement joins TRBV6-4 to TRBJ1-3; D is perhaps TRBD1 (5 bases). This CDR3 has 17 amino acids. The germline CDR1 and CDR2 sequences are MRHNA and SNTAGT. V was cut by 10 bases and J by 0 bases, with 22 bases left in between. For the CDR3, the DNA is TGTGCCAACTCGGACATCAAAGGCTCTCACTCTGGAAACACCATATATTTT. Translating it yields CANSDIKGSHSGNTIYF.

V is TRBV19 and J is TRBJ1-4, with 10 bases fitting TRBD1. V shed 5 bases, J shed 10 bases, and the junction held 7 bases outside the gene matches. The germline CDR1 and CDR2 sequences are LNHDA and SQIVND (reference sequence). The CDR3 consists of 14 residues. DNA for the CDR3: TGTGCCAGTAGTCCCCGACAGGGGGCCGTAAAACTGTTTTTT. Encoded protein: CASSPRQGAVKLFF.

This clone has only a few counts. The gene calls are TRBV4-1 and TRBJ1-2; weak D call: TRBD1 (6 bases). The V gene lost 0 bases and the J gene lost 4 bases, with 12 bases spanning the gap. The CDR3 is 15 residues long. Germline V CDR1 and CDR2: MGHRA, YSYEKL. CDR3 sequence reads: CASSQEPRTAYGYTF. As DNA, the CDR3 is TGCGCCAGCAGCCAAGAACCCAGGACAGCCTATGGCTACACCTTC.

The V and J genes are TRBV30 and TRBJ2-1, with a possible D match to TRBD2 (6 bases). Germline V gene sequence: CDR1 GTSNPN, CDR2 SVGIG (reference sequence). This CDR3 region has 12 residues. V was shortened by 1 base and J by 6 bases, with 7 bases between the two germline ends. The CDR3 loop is CAWSGGVNEQFF. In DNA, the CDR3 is TGTGCCTGGAGTGGGGGGGTCAATGAGCAGTTCTTC.

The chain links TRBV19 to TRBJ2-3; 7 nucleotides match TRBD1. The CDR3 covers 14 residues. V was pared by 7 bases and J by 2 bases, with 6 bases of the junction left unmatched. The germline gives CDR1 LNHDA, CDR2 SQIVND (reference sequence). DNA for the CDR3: TGTGCCAGTATGGGGGACAGCAACACAGATACGCAGTATTTT. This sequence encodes CASMGDSNTDTQYF.

This chain's CDR3 is CASSRLTNQETQYF. The CDR3 coding sequence is TGTGCCAGCAGCCGACTTACCAACCAAGAGACCCAGTACTTC. The V gene is TRBV13, the J gene TRBJ2-5; the D is unclear. Germline V lookup: CDR1 PRHDT, CDR2 FYEKMQ (reference sequence). V was pared by 5 bases and J by 0 bases, with 10 bases between. The CDR3 length is 14 residues.

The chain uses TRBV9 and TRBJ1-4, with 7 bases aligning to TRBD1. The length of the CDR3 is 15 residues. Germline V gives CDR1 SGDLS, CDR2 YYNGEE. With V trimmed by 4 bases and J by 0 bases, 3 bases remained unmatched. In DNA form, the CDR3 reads TGTGCCAGCAGCTTAACAGGGGCAACTAATGAAAAACTGTTTTTT. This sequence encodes CASSLTGATNEKLFF. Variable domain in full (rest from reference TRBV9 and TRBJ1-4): DSGVTQTPKHLITATGQRVTLRCSPRSGDLSVYWYQQSLDQGLQFLIQYYNGEERAKGNILERFSAQQFPDLHSELNLSSLELGDSALYFCASSLTGATNEKLFFGSGTQLSVL.

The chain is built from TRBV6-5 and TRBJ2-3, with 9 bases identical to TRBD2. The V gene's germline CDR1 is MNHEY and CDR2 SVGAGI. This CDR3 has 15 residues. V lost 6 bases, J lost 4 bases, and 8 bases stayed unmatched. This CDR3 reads CASRISGGLPDTQYF. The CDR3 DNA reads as TGTGCCAGCAGAATAAGCGGGGGGTTGCCAGATACGCAGTATTTT.

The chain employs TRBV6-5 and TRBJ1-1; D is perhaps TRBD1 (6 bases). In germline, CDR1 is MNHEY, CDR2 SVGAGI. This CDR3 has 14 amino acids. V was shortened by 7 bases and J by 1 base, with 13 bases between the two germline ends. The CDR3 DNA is TGTGCCAGCACTACAACACAGGGGAACACTGAAGCTTTCTTT. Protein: CASTTTQGNTEAFF.

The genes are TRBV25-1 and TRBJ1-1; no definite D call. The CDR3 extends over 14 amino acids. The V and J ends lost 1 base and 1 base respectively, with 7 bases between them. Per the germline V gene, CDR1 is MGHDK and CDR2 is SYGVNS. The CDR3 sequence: CASSEWPQNTEAFF. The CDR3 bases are TGTGCCAGCAGTGAATGGCCACAGAACACTGAAGCTTTCTTT.

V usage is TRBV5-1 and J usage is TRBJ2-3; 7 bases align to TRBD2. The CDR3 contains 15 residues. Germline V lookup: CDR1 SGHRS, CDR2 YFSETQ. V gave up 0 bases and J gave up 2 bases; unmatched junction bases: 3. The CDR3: CASSLAGGITDTQYF. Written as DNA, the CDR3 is TGCGCCAGCAGCTTGGCCGGGGGGATCACAGATACGCAGTATTTT. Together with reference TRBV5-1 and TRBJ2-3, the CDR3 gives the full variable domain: KAGVTQTPRYLIKTRGQQVTLSCSPISGHRSVSWYQQTPGQGLQFLFEYFSETQRNKGNFPGRFSGRQFSNSRSEMNVSTLELGDSALYLCASSLAGGITDTQYFGPGTRLTVL.

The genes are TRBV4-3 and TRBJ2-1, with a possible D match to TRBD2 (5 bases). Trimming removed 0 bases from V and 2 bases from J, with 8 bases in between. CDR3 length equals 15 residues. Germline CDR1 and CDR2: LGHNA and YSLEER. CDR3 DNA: TGCGCCAGCAGCCAAGATATCGGGGCCTACAATGAGCAGTTCTTC. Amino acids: CASSQDIGAYNEQFF.

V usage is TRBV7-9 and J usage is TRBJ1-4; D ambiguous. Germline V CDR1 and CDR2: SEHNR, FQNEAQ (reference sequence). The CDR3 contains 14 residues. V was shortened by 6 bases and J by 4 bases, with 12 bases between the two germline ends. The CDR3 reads CASRVVPVNEKLFF. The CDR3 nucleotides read TGTGCCAGCAGAGTGGTGCCGGTTAATGAAAAACTGTTTTTT.

CDR3 sequence reads: CASKKLALSDTQYF. In nucleotides, the CDR3 is TGTGCCAGCAAGAAACTAGCCTTATCAGATACGCAGTATTTT. This rearrangement joins TRBV6-5 to TRBJ2-3; the D gene is possibly TRBD2 (6 bases). Germline V gene sequence: CDR1 MNHEY, CDR2 SVGAGI. V was shortened by 7 bases and J by 4 bases, with 15 bases between the two germline ends. This CDR3 has 14 amino acids.

This CDR3 reads CASSLVRTGGSGYTF. Here the CDR3 DNA reads TGTGCCAGCAGCTTAGTCAGGACAGGGGGCTCTGGCTACACCTTC. V usage is TRBV7-2 and J usage is TRBJ1-2; TRBD1 agrees at 11 bases. Germline assignment: CDR1 SGHTA and CDR2 FQGNSA. V gave up 1 base and J gave up 7 bases; unmatched junction bases: 5. The CDR3 sequence is 15 residues long.

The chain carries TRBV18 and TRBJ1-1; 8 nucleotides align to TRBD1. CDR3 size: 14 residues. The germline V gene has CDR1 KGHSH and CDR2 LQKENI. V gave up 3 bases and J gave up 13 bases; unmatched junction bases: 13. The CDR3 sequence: CASSPPGQAGGDFF. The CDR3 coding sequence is TGTGCCAGCTCACCTCCGGGACAGGCCGGAGGGGATTTCTTT.

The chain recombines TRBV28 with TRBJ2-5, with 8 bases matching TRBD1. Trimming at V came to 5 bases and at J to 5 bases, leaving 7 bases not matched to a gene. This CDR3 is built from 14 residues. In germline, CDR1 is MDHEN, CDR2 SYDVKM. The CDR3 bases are TGTGCCAGCAGTAGACCGACAGGGGTCGAGACCCAGTACTTC. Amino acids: CASSRPTGVETQYF.

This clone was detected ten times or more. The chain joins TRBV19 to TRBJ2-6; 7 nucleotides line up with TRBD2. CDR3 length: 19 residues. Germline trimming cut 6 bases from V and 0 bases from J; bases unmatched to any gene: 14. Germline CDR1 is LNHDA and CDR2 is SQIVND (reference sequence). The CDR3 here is CASRTPWEGLSSGANVLTF. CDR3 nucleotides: TGTGCCAGTAGGACGCCTTGGGAGGGGCTGAGCTCTGGGGCCAACGTCCTGACTTTC.

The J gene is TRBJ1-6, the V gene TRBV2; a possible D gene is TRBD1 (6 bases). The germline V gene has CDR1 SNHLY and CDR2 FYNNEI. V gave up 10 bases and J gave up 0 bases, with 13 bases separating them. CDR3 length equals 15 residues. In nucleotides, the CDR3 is TGTGCCACCACCCCGGACAGCTCCTATAATTCACCCCTCCACTTT. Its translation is CATTPDSSYNSPLHF.

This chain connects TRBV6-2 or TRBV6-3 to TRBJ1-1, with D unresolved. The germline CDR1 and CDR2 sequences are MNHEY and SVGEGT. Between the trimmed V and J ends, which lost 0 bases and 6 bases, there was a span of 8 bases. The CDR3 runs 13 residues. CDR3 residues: CASSYSYLAEAFF. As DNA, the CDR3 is TGTGCCAGCAGTTACTCATATTTAGCTGAAGCTTTCTTT.

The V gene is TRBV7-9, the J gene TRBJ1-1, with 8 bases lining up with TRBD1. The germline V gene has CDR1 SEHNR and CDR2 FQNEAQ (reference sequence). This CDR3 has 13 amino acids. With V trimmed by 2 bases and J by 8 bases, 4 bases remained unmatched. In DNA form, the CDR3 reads TGTGCCAGCAGCTTACGGGACAGGAAAGAAGCTTTCTTT. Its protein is CASSLRDRKEAFF.